These T cell receptor beta chains were read from a single sample in a study of shared clonotypes between healthy human individuals. Sequenced by immunoSEQ multiplex PCR; TCRdb stores in-frame clones only, minus some. The sample contains 1.5 million to 1.9 million clones, approximately 98% of which appear only once. What was sequenced was naive CD4+ T cells sorted from blood. Source of these receptors: a man aged 25-45 years in good health. Each CDR3 is given with its conserved first and last residue. The order of the fields is J gene, CDR3 length, V gene, D gene, clone size, CDR3 protein, CDR3 DNA. A D gene is named only where the DNA matches it firmly. Clone size is given for some rows only: seen once, a few or many times, or a class if the clone is expanded.

TRBJ1-2,18,TRBV18,-,-,CASVHSETGTLHGSGYTF,TGTGCCAGTGTCCATTCGGAAACCGGGACGCTGCACGGTTCTGGCTACACCTTC
TRBJ2-7,15,TRBV5-4,-,-,CASSFEGARLHEQYF,TGTGCCAGCAGCTTTGAAGGGGCGAGACTCCACGAGCAGTACTTC
TRBJ1-1,13,TRBV28,TRBD1,-,CASSSGQDDQAFF,TGTGCCAGCAGCTCTGGACAGGACGACCAAGCTTTCTTT
TRBJ1-1,13,TRBV7-3,TRBD1,once,CASSPGTGVEAFF,TGTGCCAGCAGCCCAGGGACAGGGGTTGAAGCTTTCTTT
TRBJ1-1,13,TRBV9,-,-,CASSVTPNTEAFF,TGTGCCAGCAGCGTAACTCCAAACACTGAAGCTTTCTTT
TRBJ2-2,15,TRBV6-1,-,-,CASTLRGPNTGELFF,TGTGCCAGCACATTGAGGGGTCCGAACACCGGGGAGCTGTTTTTT
TRBJ2-2,15,TRBV6-1,-,once,CASSRMPDNTGELFF,TGTGCCAGCAGTAGAATGCCAGATAACACCGGGGAGCTGTTTTTT
TRBJ2-3,11,TRBV29-1,-,-,CSGREAGMQYF,TGCAGCGGCAGGGAAGCCGGGATGCAGTATTTT
TRBJ2-5,13,TRBV5-1,-,-,CASSYDSEETQYF,TGCGCCAGCAGTTACGACAGTGAAGAGACCCAGTACTTC
TRBJ2-1,15,TRBV5-8,TRBD2,-,CASSRGLAGVNEQFF,TGTGCCAGCAGCCGGGGACTAGCGGGAGTCAATGAGCAGTTCTTC
TRBJ2-7,16,TRBV30,TRBD1,-,CAWSQLGTGASYEQYF,TGTGCCTGGTCTCAATTAGGTACAGGGGCCAGCTACGAGCAGTACTTC
TRBJ2-4,16,TRBV18,TRBD1,-,CASSPGGLLAKNIQYF,TGTGCCAGCTCCCCAGGGGGCCTTCTAGCCAAAAACATTCAGTACTTC
TRBJ2-5,15,TRBV11-2,-,-,CASSLQGPGKETQYF,TGTGCCAGCAGCTTACAGGGCCCTGGGAAAGAGACCCAGTACTTC
TRBJ1-1,13,TRBV7-9,-,once,CASSQAGVTEAFF,TGTGCCAGCAGCCAGGCCGGAGTCACTGAAGCTTTCTTT
TRBJ2-7,14,TRBV6-6,TRBD1,-,CASRQDRGGYEQYF,TGTGCCAGCAGGCAGGACAGGGGCGGGTACGAGCAGTACTTC
TRBJ2-1,15,TRBV7-9,TRBD2,-,CASSSGLAGGDEQFF,TGTGCCAGCAGCTCGGGACTAGCGGGAGGCGATGAGCAGTTCTTC
TRBJ1-2,13,TRBV9,-,-,CASSPEVAGGYTF,TGTGCCAGCAGCCCCGAGGTGGCAGGGGGCTACACCTTC
TRBJ2-7,16,TRBV18,TRBD2,-,CASSPSLAGDSYEQYF,TGTGCCAGCTCACCCTCACTAGCGGGGGACTCCTACGAGCAGTACTTC
TRBJ2-5,18,TRBV5-1,-,-,CASSLEVLAGEVWETQYF,TGCGCCAGCAGCTTGGAGGTTTTGGCAGGGGAGGTTTGGGAGACCCAGTACTTC
TRBJ1-1,15,TRBV27,TRBD1,-,CASSTRQGVGTEAFF,TGTGCCAGCAGTACCAGACAGGGGGTAGGCACTGAAGCTTTCTTT
TRBJ1-2,15,TRBV4-1,-,-,CASSQEGVTAVGYTF,TGCGCCAGCAGCCAAGAAGGCGTGACAGCAGTTGGCTACACCTTC
TRBJ1-2,13,TRBV7-2,TRBD1,-,CASSRQGAYGYTF,TGTGCCAGCAGCAGACAGGGGGCCTATGGCTACACCTTC
TRBJ1-4,17,TRBV11-2,-,-,CASSLERTGFINEKLFF,TGTGCCAGCAGCTTAGAGAGAACAGGGTTTATAAATGAAAAACTGTTTTTT
TRBJ1-2,15,TRBV28,TRBD1,-,CASTIVQGNYYGYTF,TGTGCCAGCACCATAGTACAGGGGAACTACTATGGCTACACCTTC
TRBJ2-2,14,TRBV5-1,TRBD2,-,CASSFSGRAGELFF,TGCGCCAGCAGCTTTAGCGGGAGGGCCGGGGAGCTGTTTTTT
TRBJ1-1,13,TRBV6-5,-,-,CASRYTVNTEAFF,TGTGCCAGCAGATATACAGTGAACACTGAAGCTTTCTTT
TRBJ1-2,15,TRBV5-4,TRBD1,-,CASSDSGTANYGYTF,TGTGCCAGCAGCGACTCCGGGACAGCTAACTATGGCTACACCTTC
TRBJ2-1,15,TRBV7-9,-,-,CASSQTGSPQDEQFF,TGTGCCAGCAGCCAAACAGGGAGCCCCCAGGATGAGCAGTTCTTC
TRBJ1-4,15,TRBV2,-,-,CASSGLGGANEKLFF,TGTGCCAGCAGCGGGCTTGGGGGCGCGAATGAAAAACTGTTTTTT
TRBJ2-1,17,TRBV15,-,-,CATSSKVRWSSYNEQFF,TGTGCCACCAGCAGTAAAGTGCGCTGGTCCTCCTACAATGAGCAGTTCTTC
TRBJ2-7,13,TRBV2,-,-,CASSRGQGYEQYF,TGTGCCAGCAGTCGGGGGCAGGGCTACGAGCAGTACTTC
TRBJ2-7,15,TRBV11-2,TRBD1,-,CASRLGGTGLVEQYF,TGTGCCAGCAGGTTAGGGGGGACAGGGTTAGTCGAGCAGTACTTC
TRBJ2-1,14,TRBV19,TRBD1,-,CASRPVRGLDEQFF,TGTGCCAGCAGACCGGTGAGGGGGCTGGATGAGCAGTTCTTC
TRBJ2-3,13,TRBV29-1,-,-,CSVGGRDTDTQYF,TGCAGCGTTGGTGGCAGGGACACAGATACGCAGTATTTT
TRBJ2-3,15,TRBV29-1,TRBD2,-,CSVELASGSPDTQYF,TGCAGCGTTGAATTGGCTAGCGGGAGTCCCGATACGCAGTATTTT
TRBJ2-7,12,TRBV5-6,-,-,CASSFGQAQQYF,TGTGCCAGCAGCTTTGGCCAGGCTCAGCAGTACTTC
TRBJ1-5,15,TRBV10-2,TRBD1,-,CASSDLGQANQPQHF,TGCGCCAGCAGTGATTTAGGACAGGCCAATCAGCCCCAGCATTTT
TRBJ2-7,15,TRBV5-1,TRBD1,-,CASSPWTGGAYEQYF,TGCGCCAGCAGCCCATGGACAGGGGGTGCCTACGAGCAGTACTTC
TRBJ2-1,17,TRBV5-1,TRBD2,-,CASSPLLSGRMNSEQFF,TGCGCCAGCAGCCCCCTCCTTAGCGGGAGAATGAATAGTGAGCAGTTCTTC
TRBJ2-1,13,TRBV18,-,-,CASSPDSYNEQFF,TGTGCCAGCTCACCAGACTCATACAATGAGCAGTTCTTC
TRBJ2-3,16,TRBV5-1,-,-,CASSLALAASTDTQYF,TGCGCCAGCAGCTTGGCGTTAGCGGCTAGCACAGATACGCAGTATTTT
TRBJ1-4,14,TRBV18,-,-,CASSPGWPNEKLFF,TGTGCCAGCTCACCCGGGTGGCCTAATGAAAAACTGTTTTTT
TRBJ2-2,16,TRBV19,-,-,CASSIRQGGDTGELFF,TGTGCCAGTAGTATAAGGCAGGGTGGGGACACCGGGGAGCTGTTTTTT
TRBJ1-2,15,TRBV19,-,-,CASSNPPGGGRGYTF,TGTGCCAGTAGTAACCCCCCCGGTGGGGGACGTGGCTACACCTTC
TRBJ2-3,14,TRBV5-1,-,-,CASSSSTSTDTQYF,TGCGCCAGCAGCTCGTCGACTAGCACAGATACGCAGTATTTT
TRBJ2-5,14,TRBV4-1,-,-,CASSQVTPQETQYF,TGCGCCAGCAGCCAAGTTACTCCTCAAGAGACCCAGTACTTC
TRBJ2-3,12,TRBV9,-,-,CASSRGTDTQYF,TGTGCCAGCAGCCGCGGGACAGATACGCAGTATTTT
TRBJ2-3,14,TRBV29-1,TRBD2,-,CSVDGLAGPDTQYF,TGCAGCGTTGACGGGCTAGCGGGCCCAGATACGCAGTATTTT